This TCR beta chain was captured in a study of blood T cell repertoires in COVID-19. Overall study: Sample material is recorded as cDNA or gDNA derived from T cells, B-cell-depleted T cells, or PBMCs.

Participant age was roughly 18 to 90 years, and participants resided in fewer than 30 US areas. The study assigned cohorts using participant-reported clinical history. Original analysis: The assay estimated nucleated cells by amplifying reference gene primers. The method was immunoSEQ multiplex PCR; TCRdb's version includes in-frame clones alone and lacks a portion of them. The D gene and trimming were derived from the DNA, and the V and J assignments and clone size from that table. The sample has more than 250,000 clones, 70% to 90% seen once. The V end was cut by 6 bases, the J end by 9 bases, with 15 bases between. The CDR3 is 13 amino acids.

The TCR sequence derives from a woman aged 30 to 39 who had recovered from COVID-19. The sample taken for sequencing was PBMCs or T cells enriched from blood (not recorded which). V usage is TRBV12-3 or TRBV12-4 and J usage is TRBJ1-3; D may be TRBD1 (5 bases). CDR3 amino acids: CASSFRQQGTIYF. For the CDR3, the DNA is TGTGCCAGCAGCTTCAGACAGCAGGGCACCATATATTTT.